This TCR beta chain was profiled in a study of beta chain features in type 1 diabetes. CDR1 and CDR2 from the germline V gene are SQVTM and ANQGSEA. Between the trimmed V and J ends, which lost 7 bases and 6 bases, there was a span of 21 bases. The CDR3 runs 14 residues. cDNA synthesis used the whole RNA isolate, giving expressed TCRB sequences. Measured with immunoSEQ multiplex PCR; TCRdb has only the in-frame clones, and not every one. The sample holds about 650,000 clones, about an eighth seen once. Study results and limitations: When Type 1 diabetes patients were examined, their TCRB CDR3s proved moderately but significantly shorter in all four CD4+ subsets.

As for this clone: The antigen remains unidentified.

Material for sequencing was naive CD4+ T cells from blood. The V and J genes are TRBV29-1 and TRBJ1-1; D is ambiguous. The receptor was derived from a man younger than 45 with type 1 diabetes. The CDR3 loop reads CSANPQAVLPEAFF. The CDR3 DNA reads TGCAGCGCGAACCCCCAGGCGGTTCTCCCTGAAGCTTTCTTT.